Below, one T cell receptor beta chain is given with its context. The sample is drawn from a study of T cell responses to AZD1222 COVID-19 vaccine. Libraries were prepared by immunoSEQ multiplex PCR; TCRdb keeps only in-frame clonotypes and omits some of them. The sample contains some 130,000 clones, roughly 87% of which appear only once. CDR1 is SGHAT and CDR2 is FQNNGV in the germline V gene. The CDR3 runs 17 residues. Trimming pared 5 bases from V and 1 base from J, leaving 20 bases between. This sequence was found in an adult in good health. The chain has TRBV11-2 and TRBJ1-2; D is uncertain. Sequencing was performed on peripheral blood, taken on day 0 of AZD1222 vaccination. This chain's CDR3 is CASSTPVAEEYNYGYTF. The CDR3 region has the DNA TGTGCCAGCAGCACCCCCGTGGCAGAAGAATATAACTATGGCTACACCTTC.